Following are 17 T cell receptor beta chains from one sample sequenced in a study of blood T cell repertoires in COVID-19. The data were produced by immunoSEQ multiplex PCR, yet TCRdb's version contains in-frame clones alone and is incomplete. The sample has around 250,000 clones, over 70% seen once. The material sequenced was peripheral blood. The source is a man in his forties or fifties with active or convalescent COVID-19.

Ten or more counts support this clone. V gene TRBV19 combines with J gene TRBJ1-2; 9 bases map to TRBD1. Per the germline V gene, CDR1 is LNHDA and CDR2 is SQIVND (reference sequence). After removal of 10 bases from V and 5 bases from J, the junction contained 8 bases not matched to a gene. The CDR3 has 13 amino acids. This chain's CDR3 is CATSDRGGYGYTF. The CDR3 DNA sequence: TGTGCCACCTCGGACAGGGGCGGTTATGGCTACACCTTC.

The genes are TRBV6-4 and TRBJ2-4; TRBD1 matches at 7 bases. The CDR3 is made up of 14 amino acids. Germline-derived CDR1 and CDR2 are MRHNA and SNTAGT. The trim removed 1 base at V and 11 bases at J, leaving 8 bases unmatched. The CDR3 nucleotides read TGTGCCAGCAGTGACTGGAACCTCGGGACAGTTCAGTACTTC. As protein: CASSDWNLGTVQYF.

The chain has TRBV5-4 and TRBJ1-2; D not certain. Germline lookup yields CDR1 SGHNT and CDR2 YYREEE (reference sequence). V lost 0 bases and J lost 6, with 6 bases in between. The CDR3 extends over 12 amino acids. The CDR3 DNA is TGTGCCAGCAGCTTGGGCGCGAATGGCTACACCTTC. This sequence encodes CASSLGANGYTF.

The J gene is TRBJ1-1, the V gene TRBV7-2, with D perhaps TRBD1 (5 bases). Germline CDR1 SGHTA, CDR2 FQGNSA. This CDR3 comprises 13 residues. Between the trimmed V and J ends, which lost 8 bases and 6 bases, there was a span of 16 bases. The CDR3 spells CASQSLTVSEAFF. The CDR3 DNA follows: TGTGCCAGCCAATCGTTGACAGTTTCTGAAGCTTTCTTT.

On this clone itself: The sample has other DNA sequences that encode this CDR3 too. The chain joins TRBV3-1 (or the pseudogene TRBV3-2) to TRBJ2-7; D remains unclear. CDR3 length: 12 residues. Germline V CDR1 and CDR2: LGHDT, YNNKEL (reference sequence). The V end lost 0 bases, the J end lost 4 bases, and 4 bases lay between the germline ends. CDR3 amino acids: CASSQDRYEQYF. CDR3 DNA sequence: TGTGCCAGCAGCCAAGATCGTTACGAGCAGTACTTC.

This sequence joins TRBV4-1 and TRBJ2-7, with D possibly matching TRBD2 (5 bases). Trimming pared 0 bases from V and 4 bases from J, leaving 13 bases between. Looked up from germline, CDR1 is MGHRA and CDR2 is YSYEKL. This CDR3 region has 15 residues. The CDR3 DNA reads as TGCGCCAGCAGCCAAGAACGAGCGGCCCTTTACGAGCAGTACTTC. This gives the protein CASSQERAALYEQYF.

The CDR3 is CASSLTTGGKGYEQYF. DNA for the CDR3: TGTGCCAGCAGCCTCACAACAGGGGGCAAAGGGTACGAGCAGTACTTC. The V and J genes are TRBV6-6 and TRBJ2-7, with TRBD1 matching 9 bases. Germline CDR1 MNHNY, CDR2 SVGAGI (reference sequence). Trimming took 6 bases from V and 4 from J; bases not matched to a gene: 13. The CDR3 covers 16 residues.

The genes are TRBV11-2 and TRBJ2-7; 8 bases are a match to TRBD2. This CDR3 is built from 15 residues. Germline V gives CDR1 SGHAT, CDR2 FQNNGV. J gave up 0 bases and V 5 bases, and 6 bases lay outside the gene matches. This CDR3 is CASSGRLANSYEQYF. In DNA, the CDR3 is TGTGCCAGCAGCGGCAGACTAGCGAACTCCTACGAGCAGTACTTC.

The V call is TRBV7-2, the J call TRBJ1-1; D possibly corresponds to TRBD1 (5 bases). V dropped 6 bases and J dropped 7 bases, with 15 bases sitting between them. The germline V gene has CDR1 SGHTA and CDR2 FQGNSA. The CDR3 has 13 amino acids. Written as DNA, the CDR3 is TGTGCCAGCAGTCCCTCCAGGGTCGTTGAAGCTTTCTTT. Residues: CASSPSRVVEAFF.

The gene calls are TRBV19 and TRBJ2-7; 7 nucleotides align to TRBD1. This CDR3 is 14 amino acids long. J was trimmed by 7 bases and V by 5 bases; bases with no gene match: 11. The V gene's germline CDR1 is LNHDA and CDR2 SQIVND (reference sequence). In DNA form, the CDR3 reads TGTGCCAGTAGTCCGGATCGACAGGGTTCGGAGCAGTACTTC. Translated, it gives CASSPDRQGSEQYF.

V is TRBV7-2 and J is TRBJ1-6; D ambiguous. This CDR3 has 13 amino acids. CDR1 is SGHTA, CDR2 FQGNSA, per germline. V was shortened by 1 base and J by 8 bases, with 6 bases between the two germline ends. Here the CDR3 DNA reads TGTGCCAGCAGCTTAGAGCAGGATTCACCCCTCCACTTT. Its translation: CASSLEQDSPLHF. Combining the CDR3 with reference TRBV7-2 and TRBJ1-6 gives the whole variable domain GAGVSQSPSNKVTEKGKDVELRCDPISGHTALYWYRQSLGQGLEFLIYFQGNSAPDKSGLPSDRFSAERTGGSVSTLTIQRTQQEDSAVYLCASSLEQDSPLHFGNGTRLTVT.

V and J are TRBV27 and TRBJ2-1; 12 bases align to TRBD2. The V gene end was trimmed by 4 bases and the J gene end by 1 base; junction bases not matched to a gene: 8. Germline V lookup: CDR1 MNHEY, CDR2 SMNVEV (reference sequence). This CDR3 has 18 residues. Here the CDR3 reads CASSSKQLAGGSYNEQFF. The CDR3 DNA reads as TGTGCCAGCAGTTCGAAACAACTAGCGGGAGGATCCTACAATGAGCAGTTCTTC.

The chain joins TRBV11-3 to TRBJ2-7; no reliable D call. This CDR3 has 16 amino acids. The V end lost 5 bases, the J end lost 2 bases, and 19 bases lay between the germline ends. CDR1 is SGHNT and CDR2 is YENEEA in the germline V gene. CDR3 bases: TGTGCCAGCAGCCCACCCCGGGTCGGTAACACCTACGAGCAGTACTTC. Translation: CASSPPRVGNTYEQYF.

The chain employs TRBV28 and TRBJ1-2; 7 positions match TRBD1. CDR3 length: 16 residues. J gave up 7 bases and V 3 bases, and 14 bases lay outside the gene matches. Germline V CDR1 and CDR2: MDHEN, SYDVKM. This chain's CDR3 is CASSFFGTALSSGYTF. CDR3 DNA: TGTGCCAGCAGTTTTTTTGGGACAGCTCTGTCAAGTGGCTACACCTTC.

The CDR3 region has the DNA TGTGCCAGCAGCAACCGACAGGGTAACACCGGGGAGCTGTTTTTT. Translated: CASSNRQGNTGELFF. The genes are TRBV7-6 and TRBJ2-2; 7 bases line up with TRBD1. Germline-derived CDR1 and CDR2 are SGHVS and FNYEAQ. After removal of 5 bases from V and 2 bases from J, the junction contained 5 bases not matched to a gene. This CDR3 spans 15 amino acids. Based on the CDR3 plus reference TRBV7-6 and TRBJ2-2, the full variable domain is GAGVSQSPRYKVTKRGQDVALRCDPISGHVSLYWYRQALGQGPEFLTYFNYEAQQDKSGLPNDRFSAERPEGSISTLTIQRTEQRDSAMYRCASSNRQGNTGELFFGEGSRLTVL.

V usage is TRBV5-5 and J usage is TRBJ1-1, with a tentative D call TRBD1 (6 bases). The CDR3 spans 14 residues. Germline CDR1 and CDR2: SGHKS and YYEKEE (reference sequence). The V and J ends lost 4 bases and 1 base respectively, with 11 bases between them. The CDR3 sequence is CASSIPTGNTEAFF. For the CDR3, the DNA is TGTGCCAGCAGCATACCGACAGGGAACACTGAAGCTTTCTTT.

The J gene is TRBJ2-3, the V gene TRBV6-4; D perhaps matches TRBD1 (6 bases). Deletions cut 0 bases from V and 4 bases from J, with 11 bases between. The CDR3 sequence is 15 residues long. In germline, CDR1 is MRHNA, CDR2 SNTAGT. The CDR3, as DNA: TGTGCCAGCAGTGACTCGTCCCAGGGGTCAGATACGCAGTATTTT. Protein product: CASSDSSQGSDTQYF.